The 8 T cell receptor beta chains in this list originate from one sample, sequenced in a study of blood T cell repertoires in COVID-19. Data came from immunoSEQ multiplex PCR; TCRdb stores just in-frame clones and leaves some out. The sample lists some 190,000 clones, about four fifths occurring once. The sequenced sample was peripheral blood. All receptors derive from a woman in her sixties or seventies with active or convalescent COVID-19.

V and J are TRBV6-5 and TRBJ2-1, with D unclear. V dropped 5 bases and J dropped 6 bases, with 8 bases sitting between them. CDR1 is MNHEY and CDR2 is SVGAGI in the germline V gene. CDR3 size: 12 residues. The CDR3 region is CASSPVRNEQFF. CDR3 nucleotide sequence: TGTGCCAGCAGTCCAGTCCGCAATGAGCAGTTCTTC.

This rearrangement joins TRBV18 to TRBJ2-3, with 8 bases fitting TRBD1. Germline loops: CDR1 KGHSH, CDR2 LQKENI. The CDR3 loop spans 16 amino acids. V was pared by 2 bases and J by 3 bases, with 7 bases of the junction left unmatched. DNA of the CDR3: TGTGCCAGCTCACCAACCAGGGGGCCTAAAACAGATACGCAGTATTTT. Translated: CASSPTRGPKTDTQYF.

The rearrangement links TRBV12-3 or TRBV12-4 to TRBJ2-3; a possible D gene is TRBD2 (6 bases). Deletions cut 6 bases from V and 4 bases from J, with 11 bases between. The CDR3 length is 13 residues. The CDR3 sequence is CASSSPGADTQYF. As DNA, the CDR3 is TGTGCCAGCAGCAGTCCGGGGGCAGATACGCAGTATTTT.

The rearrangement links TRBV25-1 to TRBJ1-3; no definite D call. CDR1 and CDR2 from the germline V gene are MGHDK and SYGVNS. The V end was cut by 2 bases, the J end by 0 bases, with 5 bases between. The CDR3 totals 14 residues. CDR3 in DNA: TGTGCCAGCAGTGAAACTCACTCTGGAAACACCATATATTTT. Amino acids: CASSETHSGNTIYF.

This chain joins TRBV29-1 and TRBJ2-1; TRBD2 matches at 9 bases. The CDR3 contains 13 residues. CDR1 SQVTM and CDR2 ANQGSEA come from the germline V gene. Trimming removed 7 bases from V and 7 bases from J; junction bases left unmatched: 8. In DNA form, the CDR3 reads TGCAGCGGAGGGACTAGCTCCGGGAATGAGCAGTTCTTC. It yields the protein CSGGTSSGNEQFF.

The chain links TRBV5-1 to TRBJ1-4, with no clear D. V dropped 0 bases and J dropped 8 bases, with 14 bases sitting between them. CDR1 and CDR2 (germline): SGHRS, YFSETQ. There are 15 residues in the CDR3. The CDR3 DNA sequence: TGCGCCAGCAGCTTGGATGGCCAGCGGCGGGAAAAACTGTTTTTT. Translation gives CASSLDGQRREKLFF.

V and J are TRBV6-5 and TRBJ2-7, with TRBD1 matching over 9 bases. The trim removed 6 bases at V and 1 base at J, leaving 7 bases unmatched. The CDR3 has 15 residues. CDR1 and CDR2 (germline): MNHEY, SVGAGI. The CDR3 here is CASSRGTGTSYEQYF. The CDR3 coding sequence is TGTGCCAGCAGCCGCGGGACAGGGACTTCCTACGAGCAGTACTTC.

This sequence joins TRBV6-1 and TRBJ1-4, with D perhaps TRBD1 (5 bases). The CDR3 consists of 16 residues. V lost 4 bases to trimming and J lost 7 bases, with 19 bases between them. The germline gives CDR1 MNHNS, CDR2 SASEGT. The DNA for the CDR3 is TGTGCCAGCAGTGTCCCCCAGGGATCGGGAGGTGAAAAACTGTTTTTT. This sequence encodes CASSVPQGSGGEKLFF.